This is a list of T cell receptor beta chains from one sample in a study of Graves' ophthalmopathy and Graves' hyperthyroidism. MiXCR, applied by TCRdb to the multiplex PCR reads, yields one record per CDR3 protein. The sample has 1 million to 1.3 million distinct CDR3 sequences, 35% to 40% seen once. The sample was peripheral blood or thyroid tissue (not recorded which). These receptors were collected from an adult man with Graves' hyperthyroidism. CDR3s include the opening cysteine and the closing phenylalanine or tryptophan.

TRBJ2-5 TRBV4-3 CASSRGRRAETQYF
TRBJ2-5 TRBV5-6 CASSPTPGNQETQYF
TRBJ2-3 TRBV7-3 CASSLMGPRTDTQYF
TRBJ2-5 TRBV12-3/TRBV12-4 CASTDTSGVETQYF
TRBJ1-5 TRBV10-3 CAISESTGFVRNQPQHF
TRBJ1-1 TRBV19 CASKRGDTEAFF
TRBJ2-5 TRBV11-2 CASSIGRQEAQYF
TRBJ2-5 TRBV7-9 CASSSNPGQQETQYF
TRBJ2-7 TRBV7-9 CASSPSDSLEQYF
TRBJ2-7 TRBV16 CASSGTGGYYEQYF
TRBJ1-1 TRBV14 CASSPPDRGQRTEAFF
TRBJ1-1 TRBV25-1 CASRRTGTRNTEAFF
TRBJ2-2 TRBV19 CASSIRGETGQLFF